This record looks at one TCR beta chain sequence and its context. Its specificity is unknown. In the PCR, 60 Vbeta and 13 Jbeta primers were used. Clones were read by immunoSEQ multiplex PCR, and TCRdb kept only the in-frame ones, dropping some. The table has 150,000 to 200,000 clones, around 74% seen once. These data are taken from a study of cytomegalovirus exposure and HLA in healthy donors. Study-level points and caveats: A later look showed TCR association rates differing by HLA locus, highest for DRB1 and lowest for HLA-C.

Looked up from germline, CDR1 is MNHEY and CDR2 is SVGAGI. The CDR3 loop spans 14 amino acids. The junction had 5 bases not matched to a gene; V was cut back by 5 bases and J by 10 bases. The receptor was isolated from a female donor in good health and CMV-seronegative. The genes are TRBV6-5 and TRBJ2-1; 13 bases map to TRBD2. Sequencing used PBMCs. CDR3 amino acids: CASSEPGLAGEQFF. In DNA, the CDR3 is TGTGCCAGCAGTGAACCGGGACTAGCGGGGGAGCAGTTCTTC.